The clone carrying this T cell receptor beta chain was seen a few times. In the authors' methods: For nucleated cells, counts were estimated from reference gene primer amplification. Sequencing was performed with immunoSEQ multiplex PCR; in TCRdb, only in-frame clones are kept and a portion is missing. V, J and clone size are taken as reported in that table, and D and trimming were inferred from the DNA itself. The table lists some 43,000 clones, less than 85% of them singletons, with 4% to 5.5% in the top ten. This entry is derived from a study of blood T cell repertoires in COVID-19. Study overall: Samples taken during acute and convalescent COVID-19 were collected in the United States, Italy and Spain. From T cells, B-cell-depleted T cells, or PBMCs came the material, which was cDNA or gDNA.

The V segment lost 2 bases and the J segment 3 bases; nucleotides outside the gene matches: 17. The germline V gene has CDR1 LNHNV and CDR2 YYDKDF (reference sequence). The length of the CDR3 is 20 residues. The chain uses TRBV15 and TRBJ1-4; TRBD1 agrees at 8 bases. This sequence was found in a man in his fifties or sixties with active COVID-19. Sequencing was carried out using peripheral blood. The CDR3 spells CATSRPSRPGGLAANEKLFF. The DNA of the CDR3 is TGTGCCACCAGCAGACCTTCCCGTCCAGGGGGCCTGGCGGCTAATGAAAAACTGTTTTTT.